The 30 T cell receptor beta chains below all came from one sample that was sequenced in a study of blood T cell repertoires in COVID-19. Here immunoSEQ multiplex PCR was the method, and the copy in TCRdb shows in-frame clones only, minus some. This table holds tens of thousands of clones, 80% to 90% found once. Sequenced sample: peripheral blood. The receptors shown here come from a man between 70 and 80 years old with active COVID-19.

CDR3 bases: TGTGCCAGCAGTGAAAATGGGACACCCCGAGAAAAACTGTTTTTT. Protein product: CASSENGTPREKLFF. This sequence joins TRBV6-1 and TRBJ1-4; tentatively, D is TRBD1 (6 bases). Per germline, CDR1 MNHNS and CDR2 SASEGT. The V end lost 2 bases, the J end lost 8 bases, and 15 bases lay between the germline ends. The CDR3 spans 15 residues.

V is TRBV5-1 and J is TRBJ2-7; D might be TRBD2 (6 bases). CDR1 is SGHRS, CDR2 YFSETQ, per germline. V was pared by 5 bases and J by 3 bases, with 6 bases between. CDR3 length: 11 residues. Here the CDR3 reads CASRRDYEQYF. The CDR3, as DNA: TGCGCCAGCAGGCGGGACTACGAGCAGTACTTC.

The chain links TRBV6-6 to TRBJ2-7; D gene ambiguous. The CDR3 has 19 amino acids. With 5 bases removed from V and 11 bases from J, the gap between germline ends came to 37 bases. Germline V gene lookup returns CDR1 MNHNY and CDR2 SVGAGI (reference sequence). The CDR3 protein is CASSPRSGLEQPINSLEYF. CDR3 sequence (DNA): TGTGCCAGCAGTCCGAGATCAGGTCTCGAACAACCCATAAACTCCCTTGAGTACTTC.

The J gene is TRBJ1-6, the V gene TRBV6-5, with 7 bases that match TRBD1. The CDR3 sequence is 15 residues long. The germline V gene encodes CDR1 MNHEY and CDR2 SVGAGI. The trim removed 6 bases at V and 8 bases at J, leaving 10 bases unmatched. CDR3 sequence reads: CASSLDRRRDSPLHF. The CDR3 DNA reads as TGTGCCAGCAGCCTGGACAGGAGGCGGGATTCACCCCTCCACTTT.

This chain joins TRBV25-1 and TRBJ1-6; 7 nucleotides align to TRBD1. Unmatched junction bases numbered 9, after V lost 3 bases and J lost 10 bases. This CDR3 region has 15 residues. Germline V gives CDR1 MGHDK, CDR2 SYGVNS. The CDR3 DNA is TGTGCCAGCAGTGACCACCAGGGGGGAGGATCACCCCTCCACTTT. Translation: CASSDHQGGGSPLHF.

The J gene is TRBJ2-5, the V gene TRBV29-1; 8 nucleotides agree with TRBD1. The CDR3 covers 15 residues. V lost 7 bases and J lost 13; bases outside the gene matches: 23. Germline CDR1 and CDR2: SQVTM and ANQGSEA. CDR3 nucleotides: TGCAGCGCCCACTCCCAAGGAGGAGACAGGGGCCCGGGGTACTTC. This encodes CSAHSQGGDRGPGYF.

V and J are TRBV11-1 and TRBJ2-7, with 8 bases fitting TRBD2. This CDR3 comprises 15 residues. Unmatched junction bases numbered 5, after V lost 2 bases and J lost 2 bases. Germline CDR1 reads SGHAT; CDR2 reads FQDESV (reference sequence). In DNA form, the CDR3 reads TGTGCCAGCAGCTTAACTAGCGGAGAAACCTACGAGCAGTACTTC. It translates to CASSLTSGETYEQYF. The complete variable domain, with remaining parts taken from reference TRBV11-1 and TRBJ2-7, reads EAEVAQSPRYKITEKSQAVAFWCDPISGHATLYWYRQILGQGPELLVQFQDESVVDDSQLPKDRFSAERLKGVDSTLKIQPAELGDSAMYLCASSLTSGETYEQYFGPGTRLTVT.

V and J are TRBV9 and TRBJ1-3, with unresolved D. Germline values: CDR1 SGDLS, CDR2 YYNGEE. This CDR3 has 14 amino acids. The V end lost 3 bases, the J end lost 0 bases, and 7 bases lay between the germline ends. The CDR3 sequence: CASSGLLSGNTIYF. CDR3 coding DNA: TGTGCCAGCAGCGGTTTACTCTCTGGAAACACCATATATTTT.

The chain links TRBV7-2 to TRBJ2-5; 7 bases fit TRBD1. After removal of 2 bases from V and 3 bases from J, the junction contained 6 bases not matched to a gene. Germline V CDR1 and CDR2: SGHTA, FQGNSA. CDR3 length: 15 amino acids. The CDR3 region has the DNA TGTGCCAGCAGCTTAATGGGACAGCCCAAAGAGACCCAGTACTTC. It encodes CASSLMGQPKETQYF.

The V call is TRBV9, the J call TRBJ2-1; 8 bases are a match to TRBD2. The CDR3 is 16 amino acids. The V gene end was trimmed by 0 bases and the J gene end by 5 bases; junction bases not matched to a gene: 7. The germline V gene has CDR1 SGDLS and CDR2 YYNGEE. The CDR3 bases are TGTGCCAGCAGCGTAGCCCCGGGGGGGCCTAACAATGAGCAGTTCTTC. Amino acids: CASSVAPGGPNNEQFF.

The genes are TRBV30 and TRBJ2-1; 8 bases are a match to TRBD2. Germline assignment: CDR1 GTSNPN and CDR2 SVGIG (reference sequence). The ends lost 1 base at V and 9 bases at J; junction bases unmatched: 14. This CDR3 region has 16 residues. CDR3 in amino acids: CAWSASSGTRMIEQFF. The CDR3 nucleotides read TGTGCCTGGAGTGCCTCTTCCGGGACTAGAATGATTGAGCAGTTCTTC.

A single count supports this clone. The rearrangement uses TRBV27 and TRBJ2-3; the D is unclear. Deletions cut 3 bases from V and 0 bases from J, with 7 bases between. The CDR3 consists of 14 residues. CDR1 and CDR2 from the germline V gene are MNHEY and SMNVEV (reference sequence). CDR3 coding DNA: TGTGCCAGCAGTTTGGGCCGAAGCACAGATACGCAGTATTTT. It is translated as CASSLGRSTDTQYF.

This chain joins TRBV2 and TRBJ1-2; 8 bases match TRBD1. The CDR3 consists of 14 residues. Germline values: CDR1 SNHLY, CDR2 FYNNEI. J lost 6 bases, V lost 8 bases, and 11 bases had no gene match. The CDR3 loop reads CASGDRQGRNGYTF. In DNA form, the CDR3 reads TGTGCCAGCGGGGATAGACAGGGGAGGAATGGCTACACCTTC.

The chain employs TRBV5-1 and TRBJ2-5; perhaps TRBD1 as D (6 bases). From germline, CDR1 is SGHRS and CDR2 YFSETQ. Trimming left V 0 bases short and J 4 bases short, with 10 bases between. The CDR3 covers 14 residues. The CDR3 sequence is CASSLGVGGETQYF. The CDR3 DNA is TGCGCCAGCAGCTTGGGGGTAGGGGGAGAGACCCAGTACTTC.

This clone was detected only a few times. The J gene is TRBJ2-2, the V gene TRBV4-3, with a tentative D call TRBD1 (6 bases). Germline lookup yields CDR1 LGHNA and CDR2 YSLEER. This CDR3 has 14 residues. Trimming shortened V by 4 bases and J by 7 bases, and 13 bases separated the two germline ends. The chain's CDR3 is CASSRSTGGGELFF. The CDR3, as DNA: TGCGCCAGCAGCCGCTCGACAGGAGGCGGGGAGCTGTTTTTT.

CDR3 amino acids: CASSRNQGGTDTQYF. CDR3 DNA sequence: TGTGCCAGCAGCCGCAACCAAGGGGGAACAGATACGCAGTATTTT. V usage is TRBV11-2 and J usage is TRBJ2-3; D perhaps matches TRBD1 (6 bases). CDR1 is SGHAT and CDR2 is FQNNGV in the germline V gene. V lost 5 bases and J 3 bases, leaving 15 bases between the germline ends. This CDR3 region has 15 residues.

The chain has TRBV7-2 and TRBJ2-1; D not certain. The germline V gene has CDR1 SGHTA and CDR2 FQGNSA. The CDR3 length is 12 residues. Trimming pared 1 base from V and 10 bases from J, leaving 8 bases between. The chain's CDR3 is CASSLGAWEQFF. CDR3 DNA: TGTGCCAGCAGCTTAGGGGCGTGGGAGCAGTTCTTC.

The chain recombines TRBV28 with TRBJ1-3; 10 bases map to TRBD1. This CDR3 is 15 amino acids long. The J segment lost 3 bases and the V segment lost 5 bases, leaving 4 bases of the junction unmatched. Germline CDR1 MDHEN, CDR2 SYDVKM. The CDR3 DNA follows: TGTGCCAGCAGTGGCGGGACAGGGGTTGGAAACACCATATATTTT. Residues: CASSGGTGVGNTIYF.

The J gene is TRBJ2-3, the V gene TRBV2; 9 bases agree with TRBD1. Germline V gives CDR1 SNHLY, CDR2 FYNNEI. The CDR3 consists of 15 residues. V shed 6 bases and J 5 bases; nucleotides not matched to a gene: 9. The CDR3 DNA reads as TGTGCCAGCAGACTTCCGGGACAGGGTAAAGATACGCAGTATTTT. Translation: CASRLPGQGKDTQYF.

The J gene is TRBJ1-6, the V gene TRBV4-2; 9 nucleotides line up with TRBD1. The germline V gene has CDR1 LGHNA and CDR2 YNFKEQ. This CDR3 comprises 17 residues. Trimming took 2 bases from V and 10 from J; bases not matched to a gene: 12. The CDR3 sequence: CASSQPSLGQGGSPLHF. For the CDR3, the DNA is TGTGCCAGCAGCCAACCGTCCTTGGGACAGGGTGGGTCACCCCTCCACTTT.

The chain carries TRBV6-1 and TRBJ2-3; 10 nucleotides align to TRBD1. Germline CDR1 and CDR2: MNHNS and SASEGT. Unmatched junction bases numbered 7, after V lost 4 bases and J lost 0 bases. The length of the CDR3 is 17 residues. The CDR3, as DNA: TGTGCCAGCAGTGGGACAGGGGGGGGTCTTAGCACAGATACGCAGTATTTT. Its protein is CASSGTGGGLSTDTQYF.

This clone was detected once. The chain employs TRBV9 and TRBJ2-7; D not certain. The CDR3 is 12 residues long. Trimming removed 2 bases from V and 6 bases from J, with 9 bases in between. Germline CDR1 is SGDLS and CDR2 is YYNGEE. The CDR3 bases are TGTGCCAGCAGCGTGTTCCTTTCCGAGCAGTACTTC. Translated: CASSVFLSEQYF.

V gene TRBV19 combines with J gene TRBJ1-5, with 9 nucleotides matching TRBD1. Germline lookup yields CDR1 LNHDA and CDR2 SQIVND (reference sequence). The V segment lost 7 bases and the J segment 2 bases; nucleotides outside the gene matches: 3. The CDR3 contains 14 residues. CDR3 loop: CASKQGAGNQPQHF. CDR3 sequence (DNA): TGTGCCAGTAAACAGGGGGCCGGCAATCAGCCCCAGCATTTT.

This chain connects TRBV5-1 to TRBJ1-1; maybe TRBD1 (6 bases). This CDR3 comprises 15 residues. V was cut by 1 base and J by 1 base, with 11 bases left in between. Per the germline V gene, CDR1 is SGHRS and CDR2 is YFSETQ. This CDR3 is CASSLSDSRNTEAFF. The CDR3 DNA is TGCGCCAGCAGCTTGTCGGACAGCCGGAACACTGAAGCTTTCTTT.

CDR3 sequence: CASSVGTGAGTEAFF. The CDR3 region has the DNA TGTGCCAGCAGCGTAGGAACAGGGGCCGGGACTGAAGCTTTCTTT. The chain carries TRBV9 and TRBJ1-1; 7 bases line up with TRBD1. This CDR3 is 15 amino acids long. Germline loops: CDR1 SGDLS, CDR2 YYNGEE. J lost 5 bases, V lost 0 bases, and 7 bases had no gene match.

The rearrangement uses TRBV6-5 and TRBJ1-4, with 8 bases matching TRBD1. The germline CDR1 and CDR2 sequences are MNHEY and SVGAGI. V shed 5 bases and J 0 bases; nucleotides not matched to a gene: 2. This CDR3 contains 15 residues. The CDR3 loop is CASSRQGTTNEKLFF. The CDR3 region has the DNA TGTGCCAGCAGTAGACAGGGGACAACTAATGAAAAACTGTTTTTT.

The V gene is TRBV5-5, the J gene TRBJ1-2; D call uncertain. From germline, CDR1 is SGHKS and CDR2 YYEKEE (reference sequence). V was trimmed by 5 bases and J by 4 bases, leaving 15 bases between them. CDR3 size: 14 residues. This CDR3 is CASSSTGKVYGYTF. The CDR3 DNA reads as TGTGCCAGCAGTTCCACGGGGAAGGTCTATGGCTACACCTTC.

This rearrangement joins TRBV10-3 to TRBJ2-7, with 9 bases identical to TRBD1. V lost 6 bases, J lost 6 bases, and 9 bases stayed unmatched. The CDR3 runs 14 residues. The germline V gene encodes CDR1 ENHRY and CDR2 SYGVKD. The CDR3 DNA reads TGTGCCATCAGGACTGGGACAGGGAATTCCGAGCAGTACTTC. Amino acids: CAIRTGTGNSEQYF.

A single count supports this clone. V gene TRBV6-5 combines with J gene TRBJ1-5; tentatively, D is TRBD1 (5 bases). The CDR3 covers 14 residues. The V gene lost 5 bases and the J gene lost 10 bases, with 18 bases spanning the gap. Germline CDR1 reads MNHEY; CDR2 reads SVGAGI. DNA of the CDR3: TGTGCCAGCAGTCTCTCGGGCAGGGATCCCCCCCAGCATTTT. Amino acid sequence: CASSLSGRDPPQHF.

V usage is TRBV4-1 and J usage is TRBJ1-4, with D possibly TRBD1 on 5 matching bases. Trimming removed 4 bases at V and 6 bases at J, with 18 bases between. Germline V gives CDR1 MGHRA, CDR2 YSYEKL. The CDR3 totals 16 residues. The CDR3 nucleotides are TGCGCCAGCAGCCCCTTGGAGCAGGGAGGTGATGAAAAACTGTTTTTT. Encoded protein: CASSPLEQGGDEKLFF.